These T cell receptor beta chains were read from a single sample in a study of blood T cell repertoires in COVID-19. Method: immunoSEQ multiplex PCR; TCRdb's copy keeps in-frame clones and lacks some. Among 150,000 to 200,000 clones, 75% to 90% were seen once, and the ten largest hold approximately 12%. Sequencing was carried out using PBMCs or T cells enriched from blood (not recorded which). The source is a woman aged 55-69 years who had recovered from COVID-19. CDR3s include the opening cysteine and the closing phenylalanine or tryptophan. The D gene is left open where the match is weak. Size is omitted from some rows. Given values are once, few, many or a class for expanded clones.

j_call d_call v_call clone_size cdr3_aa cdr3_nt
TRBJ2-1 TRBD2 TRBV19 - CASSIIPGTSTEQFF TGTGCCAGTAGTATAATACCCGGGACTAGTACTGAGCAGTTCTTC
TRBJ2-7 - TRBV11-2 - CASSRGAGVSYEQYF TGTGCCAGCAGCCGGGGGGCGGGTGTCTCCTACGAGCAGTACTTC
TRBJ2-3 - TRBV6-6 few CASSYFSSTDTQYF TGTGCCAGCAGTTACTTTTCTAGCACAGATACGCAGTATTTT
TRBJ2-1 TRBD2 TRBV18 - CASRMAGVGNEQFF TGTGCCAGCCGTATGGCGGGGGTGGGCAATGAGCAGTTCTTC
TRBJ2-7 - TRBV5-1 few CASSLGGTYSYEQYF TGCGCCAGCAGCTTGGGGGGGACATACTCCTACGAGCAGTACTTC
TRBJ1-5 - TRBV9 - CASSVETGEGQPQHF TGTGCCAGCAGCGTAGAAACGGGGGAGGGACAGCCCCAGCATTTT
TRBJ2-1 TRBD2 TRBV13 few CASSLTLAGDNEQFF TGTGCCAGCAGCTTAACCCTAGCGGGGGACAATGAGCAGTTCTTC
TRBJ2-5 - TRBV7-9 - CASSLVTGLQETQYF TGTGCCAGCAGCTTAGTGACAGGTCTCCAAGAGACCCAGTACTTC
TRBJ1-2 TRBD1 TRBV5-4 - CASSLQGSGYGYTF TGTGCCAGCAGCTTACAGGGGTCGGGCTATGGCTACACCTTC
TRBJ1-1 - TRBV27 - CASSLLQTGLVGAFF TGTGCCAGCAGTTTATTGCAAACAGGGCTCGTGGGAGCTTTCTTT
TRBJ2-7 - TRBV7-3 once CASSSIGGENEQYF TGTGCCAGCAGCTCCATAGGGGGAGAGAACGAGCAGTACTTC
TRBJ2-5 TRBD1 TRBV20-1 - CSASRQGLGETQYF TGCAGTGCTAGTAGACAGGGCCTGGGAGAGACCCAGTACTTC
TRBJ2-3 TRBD2 TRBV7-9 - CASTAYSSKTSATDTQYF TGTGCCAGCACAGCTTATTCCTCCAAGACTAGCGCCACAGATACGCAGTATTTT
TRBJ1-6 - TRBV9 - CASSVEQNSPLHF TGTGCCAGCAGCGTCGAGCAAAATTCACCCCTCCACTTT
TRBJ1-6 - TRBV18 once CASSPRPTTPNNSPLHF TGTGCCAGCTCACCACGGCCAACGACACCTAACAATTCACCCCTCCACTTT
TRBJ2-5 TRBD2 TRBV5-8 - CASSLDGRIQETQYF TGTGCCAGCAGCTTGGACGGGAGGATACAAGAGACCCAGTACTTC
TRBJ1-2 TRBD1 TRBV7-2 - CASSSDRTYNYGYTF TGTGCCAGCAGCTCGGACAGGACCTATAACTATGGCTACACCTTC
TRBJ2-3 - TRBV5-1 - CASSLFRGDLMVPDTQYF TGCGCCAGCAGCTTGTTCAGGGGAGACCTTATGGTCCCAGATACGCAGTATTTT
TRBJ1-1 TRBD1 TRBV30 - CAWTRQGGTEAFF TGTGCCTGGACCCGACAGGGGGGCACTGAAGCTTTCTTT
TRBJ1-6 - TRBV30 - CAWSEQRGTPLHF TGTGCCTGGAGTGAGCAACGCGGTACACCCCTCCACTTT
TRBJ1-2 TRBD1 TRBV7-9 - CASSSRTGGINGYTF TGTGCCAGCAGCTCTCGGACAGGGGGCATTAATGGCTACACCTTC
TRBJ1-2 TRBD1 TRBV28 once CASNRQGVYGYTF TGTGCCAGCAACCGACAGGGCGTCTATGGCTACACCTTC
TRBJ1-5 - TRBV6-5 few CASSYSGGWDQPQHF TGTGCCAGCAGTTACTCCGGGGGTTGGGATCAGCCCCAGCATTTT
TRBJ1-6 - TRBV5-1 - CASSLWGAYNSPLHF TGCGCCAGCAGCTTGTGGGGGGCCTATAATTCACCCCTCCACTTT
TRBJ1-1 TRBD1 TRBV27 - CASSLTGGTEAFF TGTGCCAGCAGTCTTACAGGGGGCACTGAAGCTTTCTTT
TRBJ1-1 - TRBV20-1 few CSASGYGGLATEAFF TGCAGTGCTAGTGGTTACGGCGGGCTGGCCACTGAAGCTTTCTTT
TRBJ1-1 TRBD1 TRBV5-1 - CASSPGQGGTTEAFF TGCGCCAGCAGCCCGGGACAGGGGGGGACCACTGAAGCTTTCTTT
TRBJ2-7 TRBD1 TRBV12-3/TRBV12-4 - CASSPGGYEQYF TGTGCCAGCAGTCCAGGGGGCTACGAGCAGTACTTC
TRBJ1-5 TRBD1 TRBV19 few CASTFRGARNQPQHF TGTGCCAGTACCTTCAGGGGGGCGAGAAATCAGCCCCAGCATTTT
TRBJ1-6 - TRBV11-2 once CASSPGPRGTYNSPLHF TGTGCCAGCAGCCCAGGACCTCGAGGGACCTATAATTCACCCCTCCACTTT
TRBJ1-6 TRBD1 TRBV9 - CASSLRDRENSPLHF TGTGCCAGCAGCCTCCGGGACAGGGAAAATTCACCCCTCCACTTT
TRBJ1-4 - TRBV11-2 - CASSLGFRGTNEKLFF TGTGCCAGCAGCTTAGGATTTCGGGGAACTAATGAAAAACTGTTTTTT
TRBJ1-2 - TRBV10-1 - CASSESVSSGYTF TGCGCCAGCAGTGAGTCGGTTTCCAGTGGCTACACCTTC
TRBJ2-1 - TRBV4-2 - CASSQEVAAPYNEQFF TGTGCCAGCAGCCAAGAGGTAGCGGCCCCCTACAATGAGCAGTTCTTC
TRBJ2-5 TRBD1 TRBV11-2 - CASSRGTGLTWETQYF TGTGCCAGCAGCCGCGGGACAGGGTTAACGTGGGAGACCCAGTACTTC
TRBJ2-7 - TRBV19 - CASSTGARLGPNSYEQYF TGTGCCAGTAGTACGGGAGCCCGTTTGGGACCGAATAGTTACGAGCAGTACTTC
TRBJ1-5 TRBD1 TRBV6-5 - CASSPTGDSYQPQHF TGTGCCAGCAGTCCGACAGGGGATTCATATCAGCCCCAGCATTTT
TRBJ1-5 TRBD1 TRBV10-3 - CAIGGQGLGQPQHF TGTGCCATCGGGGGACAGGGTCTAGGTCAGCCCCAGCATTTT
TRBJ1-2 - TRBV7-8 - CASSLASHRTYGYTF TGTGCCAGCAGCTTAGCATCCCACAGGACCTATGGCTACACCTTC
TRBJ2-2 - TRBV6-5 - CASTQYDRNTGELFF TGTGCCAGCACCCAATATGACAGAAACACCGGGGAGCTGTTTTTT
TRBJ2-2 - TRBV9 - CASSPPTGRINTGELFF TGTGCCAGCAGCCCCCCGACAGGGAGGATCAACACCGGGGAGCTGTTTTTT
TRBJ1-2 - TRBV14 few CASSTGAGATPNYGYTF TGTGCCAGCAGTACTGGGGCAGGGGCGACACCTAACTATGGCTACACCTTC
TRBJ1-1 - TRBV10-1 once CASSDWQDTEAFF TGCGCCAGCAGTGATTGGCAGGACACTGAAGCTTTCTTT
TRBJ1-4 - TRBV21-1 - CASRGTATNEKLFF TGTGCCAGCAGGGGGACAGCAACTAATGAAAAACTGTTTTTT
TRBJ2-2 - TRBV10-3 - CATGIRDTENTGELFF TGTGCCACCGGGATCCGGGACACCGAGAACACCGGGGAGCTGTTTTTT
TRBJ1-4 - TRBV4-1 - CASSPRGRGDEKLFF TGCGCCAGCAGCCCCCGGGGCAGGGGTGATGAAAAACTGTTTTTT
TRBJ1-1 - TRBV30 - CAWSPWVEGTEAFF TGTGCCTGGAGTCCATGGGTCGAGGGCACTGAAGCTTTCTTT
TRBJ2-2 TRBD1 TRBV7-2 - CASSQGQGDGELFF TGTGCCAGCAGCCAGGGACAGGGGGACGGGGAGCTGTTTTTT
TRBJ1-1 - TRBV20-1 - CSANRNTEAFF TGCAGTGCTAATAGAAACACTGAAGCTTTCTTT
TRBJ2-1 TRBD2 TRBV28 once CASSSYGGGSYNEQFF TGTGCCAGCAGTTCATACGGGGGGGGCTCCTACAATGAGCAGTTCTTC
TRBJ1-1 - TRBV18 - CASSPQSFREAAEAFF TGTGCCAGCTCACCACAGTCGTTCAGGGAGGCAGCTGAAGCTTTCTTT
TRBJ1-2 TRBD1 TRBV2 - CASRGPTGRQGSHYGYTF TGTGCCAGCAGGGGTCCGACGGGCCGACAGGGGAGTCACTATGGCTACACCTTC
TRBJ2-7 TRBD1 TRBV11-3 - CASSLEWDRPYEQYF TGTGCCAGCAGCTTAGAATGGGACAGGCCCTACGAGCAGTACTTC